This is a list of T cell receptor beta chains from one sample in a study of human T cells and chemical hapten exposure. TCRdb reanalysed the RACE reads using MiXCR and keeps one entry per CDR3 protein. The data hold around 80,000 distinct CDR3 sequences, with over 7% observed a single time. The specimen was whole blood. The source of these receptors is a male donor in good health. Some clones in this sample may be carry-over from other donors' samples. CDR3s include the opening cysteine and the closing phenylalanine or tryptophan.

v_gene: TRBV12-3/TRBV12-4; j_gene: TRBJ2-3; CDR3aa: CASSLRGWFSTDTQYF
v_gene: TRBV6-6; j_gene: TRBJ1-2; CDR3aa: CASSPRREGFGYGYTF
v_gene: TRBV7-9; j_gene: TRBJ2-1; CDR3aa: CASSLDNEQFF
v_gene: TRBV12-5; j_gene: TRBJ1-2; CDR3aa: CASGLDQQVRHLANYGYTF
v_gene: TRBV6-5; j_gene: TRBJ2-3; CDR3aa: CASSLMRQADTQYF
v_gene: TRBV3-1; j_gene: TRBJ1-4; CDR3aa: CASSPRPDEGLGNEKLFF
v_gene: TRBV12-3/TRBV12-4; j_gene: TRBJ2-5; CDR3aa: CASSLAAEETQYF
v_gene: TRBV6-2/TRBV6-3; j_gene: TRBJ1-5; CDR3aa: CASSYLPGEGNQPQHF
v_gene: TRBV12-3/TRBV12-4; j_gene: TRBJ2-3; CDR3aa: CASSLARAIDTQYF
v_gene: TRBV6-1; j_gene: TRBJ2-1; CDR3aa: CASGEREGLNEQFF
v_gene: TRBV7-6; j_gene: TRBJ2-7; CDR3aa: CASSWTASSYEQYF
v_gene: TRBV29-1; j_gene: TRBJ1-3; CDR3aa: CSAMTGNTIYF
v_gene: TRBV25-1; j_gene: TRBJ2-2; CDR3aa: CASRGGTGELFF
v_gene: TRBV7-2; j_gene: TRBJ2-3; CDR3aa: CASSLYSGDDTQYF
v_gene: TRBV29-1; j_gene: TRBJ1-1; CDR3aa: CSVEALRGHTEAFF
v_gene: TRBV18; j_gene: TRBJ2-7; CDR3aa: CASSPGKAYFYEQYF
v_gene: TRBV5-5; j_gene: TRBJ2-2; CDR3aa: CASSPPGQGWNTGELFF
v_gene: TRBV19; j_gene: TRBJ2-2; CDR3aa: CASTDRDTGELFF
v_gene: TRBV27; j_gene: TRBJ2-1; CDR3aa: CASRIYRLGPGEQFF
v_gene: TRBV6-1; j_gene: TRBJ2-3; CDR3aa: CASRSGSTDTQYF
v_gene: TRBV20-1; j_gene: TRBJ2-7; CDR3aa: CSASSTDRGNYEQYF
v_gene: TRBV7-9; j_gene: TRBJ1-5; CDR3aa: CASSLGRGEPQHF
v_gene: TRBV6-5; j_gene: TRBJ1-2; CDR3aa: CASSSNRDSGYTF
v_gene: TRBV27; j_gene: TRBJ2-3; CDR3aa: CASSSFSGPTQYF
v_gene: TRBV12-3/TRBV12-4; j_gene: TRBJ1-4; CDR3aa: CASLPGPPGEKLFF
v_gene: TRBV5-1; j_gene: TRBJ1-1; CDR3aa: CASSSVRGTEAFF
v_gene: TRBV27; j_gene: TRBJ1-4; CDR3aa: CASSLTGFEKLFF
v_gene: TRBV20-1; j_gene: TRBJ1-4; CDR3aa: CSAKDREGATNEKLFF
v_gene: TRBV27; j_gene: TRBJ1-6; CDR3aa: CASSFYNSPLHF
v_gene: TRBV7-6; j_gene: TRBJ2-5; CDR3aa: CASSFISVGLADPKSQETQYF
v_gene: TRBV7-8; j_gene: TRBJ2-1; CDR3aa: CASSLPFRRLAGRSSYNEQFF
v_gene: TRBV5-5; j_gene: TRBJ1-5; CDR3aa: CASSQGTGRQPQHF
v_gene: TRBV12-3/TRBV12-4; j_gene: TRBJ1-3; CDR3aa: CASSLDRASSGNTIYF
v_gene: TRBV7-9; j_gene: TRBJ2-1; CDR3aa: CASSQRSSSSYNEQFF
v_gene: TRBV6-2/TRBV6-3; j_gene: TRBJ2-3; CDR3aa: CASSSNVAGVVTDTQYF
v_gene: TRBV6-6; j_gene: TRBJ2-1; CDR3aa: CASRPTSGGRNEQFF
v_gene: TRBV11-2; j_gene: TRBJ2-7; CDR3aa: CASSLGRTSGGSYEQYF
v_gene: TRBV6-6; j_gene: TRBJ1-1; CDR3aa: CASSSDTGDVTEAFF
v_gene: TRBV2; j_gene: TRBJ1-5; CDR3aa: CASSEGRGQPQHF
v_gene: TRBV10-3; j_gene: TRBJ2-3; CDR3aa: CAIRDGGTDTQYF
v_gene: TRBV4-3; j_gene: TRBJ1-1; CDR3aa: CASSPAGIVSTEAFF
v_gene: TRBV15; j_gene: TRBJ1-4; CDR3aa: CATRSRTGGAGEKLFF
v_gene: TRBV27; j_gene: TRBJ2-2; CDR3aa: CASSLSASGGANTGELFF
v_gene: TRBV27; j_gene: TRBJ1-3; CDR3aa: CASSPSSGNTIYF
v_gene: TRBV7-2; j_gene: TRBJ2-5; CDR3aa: CASSSAGGEETQYF